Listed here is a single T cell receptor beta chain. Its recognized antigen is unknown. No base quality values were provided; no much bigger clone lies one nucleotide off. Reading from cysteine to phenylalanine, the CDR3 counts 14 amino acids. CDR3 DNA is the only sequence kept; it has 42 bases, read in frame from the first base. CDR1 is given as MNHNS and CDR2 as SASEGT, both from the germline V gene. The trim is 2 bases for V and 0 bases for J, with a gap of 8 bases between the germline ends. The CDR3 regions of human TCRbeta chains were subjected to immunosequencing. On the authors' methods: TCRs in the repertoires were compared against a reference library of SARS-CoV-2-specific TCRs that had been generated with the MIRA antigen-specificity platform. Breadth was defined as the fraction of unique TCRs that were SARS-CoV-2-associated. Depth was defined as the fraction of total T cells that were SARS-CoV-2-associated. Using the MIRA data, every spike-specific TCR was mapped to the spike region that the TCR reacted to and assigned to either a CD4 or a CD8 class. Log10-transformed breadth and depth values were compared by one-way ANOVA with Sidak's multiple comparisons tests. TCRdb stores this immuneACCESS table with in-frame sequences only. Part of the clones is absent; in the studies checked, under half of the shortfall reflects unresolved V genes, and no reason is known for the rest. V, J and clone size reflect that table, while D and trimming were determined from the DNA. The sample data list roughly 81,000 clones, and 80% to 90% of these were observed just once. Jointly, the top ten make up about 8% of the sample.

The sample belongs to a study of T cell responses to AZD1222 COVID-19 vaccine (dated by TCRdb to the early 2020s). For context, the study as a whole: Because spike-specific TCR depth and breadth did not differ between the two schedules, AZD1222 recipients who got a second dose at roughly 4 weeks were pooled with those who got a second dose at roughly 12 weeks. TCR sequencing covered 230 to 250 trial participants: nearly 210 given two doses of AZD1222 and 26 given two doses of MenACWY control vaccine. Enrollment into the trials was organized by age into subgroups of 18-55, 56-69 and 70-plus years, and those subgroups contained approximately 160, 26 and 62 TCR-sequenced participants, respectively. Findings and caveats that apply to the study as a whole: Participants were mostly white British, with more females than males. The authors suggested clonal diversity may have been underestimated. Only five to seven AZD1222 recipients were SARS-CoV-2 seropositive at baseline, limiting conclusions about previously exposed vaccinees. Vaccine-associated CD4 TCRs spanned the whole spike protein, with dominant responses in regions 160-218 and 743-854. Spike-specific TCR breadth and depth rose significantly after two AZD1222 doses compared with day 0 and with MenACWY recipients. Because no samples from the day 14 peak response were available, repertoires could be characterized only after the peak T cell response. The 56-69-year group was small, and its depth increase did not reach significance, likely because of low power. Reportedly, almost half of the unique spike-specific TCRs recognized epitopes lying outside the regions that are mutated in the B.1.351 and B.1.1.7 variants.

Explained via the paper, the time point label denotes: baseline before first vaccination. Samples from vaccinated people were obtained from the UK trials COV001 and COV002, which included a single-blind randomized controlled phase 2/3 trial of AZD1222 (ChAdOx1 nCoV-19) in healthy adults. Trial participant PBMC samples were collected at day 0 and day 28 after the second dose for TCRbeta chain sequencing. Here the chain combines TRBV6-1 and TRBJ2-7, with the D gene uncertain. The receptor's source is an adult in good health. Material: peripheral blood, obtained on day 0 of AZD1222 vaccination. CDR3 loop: CASSESRSSYEQYF. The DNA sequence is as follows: TGTGCCAGCAGTGAATCTCGGAGCTCCTACGAGCAGTACTTC.